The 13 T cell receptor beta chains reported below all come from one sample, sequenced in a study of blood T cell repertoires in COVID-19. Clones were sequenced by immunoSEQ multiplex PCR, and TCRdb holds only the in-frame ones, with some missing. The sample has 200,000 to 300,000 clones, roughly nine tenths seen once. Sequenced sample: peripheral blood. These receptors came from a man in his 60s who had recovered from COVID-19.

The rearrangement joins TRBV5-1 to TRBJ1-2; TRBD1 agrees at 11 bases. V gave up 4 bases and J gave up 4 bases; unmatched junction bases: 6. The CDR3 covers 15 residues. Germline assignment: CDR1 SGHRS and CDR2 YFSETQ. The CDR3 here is CASSPGQGASYGYTF. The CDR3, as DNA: TGCGCCAGCAGCCCCGGACAGGGGGCCTCCTATGGCTACACCTTC.

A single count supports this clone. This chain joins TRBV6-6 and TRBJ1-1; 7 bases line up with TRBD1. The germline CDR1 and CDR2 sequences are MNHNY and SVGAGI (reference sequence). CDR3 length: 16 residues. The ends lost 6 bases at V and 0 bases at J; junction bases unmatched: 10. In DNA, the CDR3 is TGTGCCAGCAGACACCAAACAGGGGCCCTGAACACTGAAGCTTTCTTT. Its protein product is CASRHQTGALNTEAFF.

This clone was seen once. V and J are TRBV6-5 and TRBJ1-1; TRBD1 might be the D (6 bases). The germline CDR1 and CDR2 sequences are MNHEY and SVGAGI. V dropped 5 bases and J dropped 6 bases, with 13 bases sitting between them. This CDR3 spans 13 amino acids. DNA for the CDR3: TGTGCCAGCAGTAAGGGACACGTATCTGAAGCTTTCTTT. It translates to CASSKGHVSEAFF.

CDR3 coding DNA: TGTGCCAGCGCACGGGGGGAGGATGCGCTACGGCAGTACTTC. Translating it yields CASARGEDALRQYF. The chain has TRBV2 and TRBJ2-7; 7 bases are a match to TRBD2. Germline-derived CDR1 and CDR2 are SNHLY and FYNNEI. Trimming cost V 8 bases and J 9 bases; bases outside gene matches: 16. This CDR3 has 14 amino acids.

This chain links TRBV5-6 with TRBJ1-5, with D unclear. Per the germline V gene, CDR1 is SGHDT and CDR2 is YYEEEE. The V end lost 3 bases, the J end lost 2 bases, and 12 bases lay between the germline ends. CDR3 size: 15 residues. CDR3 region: CASSSGGWGNQPQHF. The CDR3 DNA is TGTGCCAGCAGCTCAGGAGGGTGGGGCAATCAGCCCCAGCATTTT.

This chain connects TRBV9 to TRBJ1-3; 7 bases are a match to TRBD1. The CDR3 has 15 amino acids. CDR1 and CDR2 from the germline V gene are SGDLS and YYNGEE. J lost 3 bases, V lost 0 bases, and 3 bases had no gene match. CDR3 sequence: CASSVEGADGNTIYF. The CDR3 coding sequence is TGTGCCAGCAGCGTAGAGGGGGCTGATGGAAACACCATATATTTT. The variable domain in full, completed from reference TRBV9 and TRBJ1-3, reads DSGVTQTPKHLITATGQRVTLRCSPRSGDLSVYWYQQSLDQGLQFLIQYYNGEERAKGNILERFSAQQFPDLHSELNLSSLELGDSALYFCASSVEGADGNTIYFGEGSWLTVV.

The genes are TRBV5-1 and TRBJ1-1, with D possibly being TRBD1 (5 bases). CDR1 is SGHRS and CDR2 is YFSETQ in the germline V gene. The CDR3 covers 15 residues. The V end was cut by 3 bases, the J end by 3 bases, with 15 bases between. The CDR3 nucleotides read TGCGCCAGCAGCTGGAGCGGGGCCGGGGACACTGAAGCTTTCTTT. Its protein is CASSWSGAGDTEAFF.

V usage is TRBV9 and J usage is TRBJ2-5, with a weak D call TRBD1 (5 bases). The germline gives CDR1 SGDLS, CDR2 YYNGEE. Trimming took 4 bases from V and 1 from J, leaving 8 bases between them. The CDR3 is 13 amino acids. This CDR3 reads CASSPQGQETQYF. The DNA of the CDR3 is TGTGCCAGCAGCCCTCAGGGCCAAGAGACCCAGTACTTC.

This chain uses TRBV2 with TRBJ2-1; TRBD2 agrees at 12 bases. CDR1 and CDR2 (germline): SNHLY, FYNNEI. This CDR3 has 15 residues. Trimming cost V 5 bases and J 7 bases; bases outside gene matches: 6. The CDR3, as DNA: TGTGCCAGCAGTCCATCTCTAGCGGGGGGGAATGAGCAGTTCTTC. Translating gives CASSPSLAGGNEQFF. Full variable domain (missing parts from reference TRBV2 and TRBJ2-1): EPEVTQTPSHQVTQMGQEVILRCVPISNHLYFYWYRQILGQKVEFLVSFYNNEISEKSEIFDDQFSVERPDGSNFTLKIRSTKLEDSAMYFCASSPSLAGGNEQFFGPGTRLTVL.

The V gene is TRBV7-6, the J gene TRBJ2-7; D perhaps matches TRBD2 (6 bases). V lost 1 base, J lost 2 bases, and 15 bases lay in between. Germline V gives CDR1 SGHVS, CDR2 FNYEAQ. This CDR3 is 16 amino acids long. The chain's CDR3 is CASSLGWRDGTYEQYF. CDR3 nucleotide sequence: TGTGCCAGCAGCTTAGGGTGGAGGGACGGCACCTACGAGCAGTACTTC.

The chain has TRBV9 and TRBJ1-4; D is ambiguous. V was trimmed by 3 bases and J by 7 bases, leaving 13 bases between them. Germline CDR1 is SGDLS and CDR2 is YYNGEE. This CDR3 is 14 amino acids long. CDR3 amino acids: CASSARLFSEKLFF. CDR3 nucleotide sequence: TGTGCCAGCAGCGCCCGGTTGTTTAGTGAAAAACTGTTTTTT.

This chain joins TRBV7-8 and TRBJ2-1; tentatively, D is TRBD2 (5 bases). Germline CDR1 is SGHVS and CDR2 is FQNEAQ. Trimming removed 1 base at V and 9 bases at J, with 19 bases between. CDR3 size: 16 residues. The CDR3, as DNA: TGTGCCAGCAGCTTAGTACTACACCGGGAAATGCGTGAGCAGTTCTTC. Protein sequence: CASSLVLHREMREQFF.

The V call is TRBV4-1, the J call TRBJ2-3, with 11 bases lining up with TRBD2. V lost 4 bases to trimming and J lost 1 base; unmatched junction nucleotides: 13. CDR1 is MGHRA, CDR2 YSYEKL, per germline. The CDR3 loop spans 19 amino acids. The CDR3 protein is CASSPKPISGGAGTDTQYF. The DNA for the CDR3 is TGCGCCAGCAGCCCGAAGCCTATTAGCGGGGGGGCCGGCACAGATACGCAGTATTTT.